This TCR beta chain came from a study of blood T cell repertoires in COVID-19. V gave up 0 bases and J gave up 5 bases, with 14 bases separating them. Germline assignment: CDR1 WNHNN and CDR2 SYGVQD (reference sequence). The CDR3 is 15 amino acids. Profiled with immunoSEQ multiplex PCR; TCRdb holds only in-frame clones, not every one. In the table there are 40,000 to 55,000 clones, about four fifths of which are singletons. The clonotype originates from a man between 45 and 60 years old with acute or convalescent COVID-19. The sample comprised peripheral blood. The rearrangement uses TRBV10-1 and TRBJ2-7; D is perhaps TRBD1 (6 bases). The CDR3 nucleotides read TGCGCCAGCAGTGAGTCGGGGGACATTCTCCACGAGCAGTACTTC. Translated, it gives CASSESGDILHEQYF.